The 27 T cell receptor beta chains below all came from one sample that was sequenced in a study (dated by TCRdb to the mid-2010s). Libraries were made using RT-PCR. Instrument used: Illumina MiSeq. TCRdb trimmed public reads at Q25 via fastp, called clones via MiXCR and kept in-frame beta chains. Rows matching on CDR3 protein sequence are summarized as one entry with the most common DNA and genes. The sample table shows about 680,000 distinct CDR3 sequences, and approximately 14% are seen once. About 3.6% of the sample is in the top ten clones. The sequenced sample was memory CD4+ T cells from blood. Receptors originate from a female donor in good health, serving as a healthy control.

V and J are TRBV25-1 and TRBJ1-2, with 7 bases identical to TRBD1. Trimming removed 3 bases from V and 2 bases from J; junction bases left unmatched: 9. The germline CDR1 and CDR2 sequences are MGHDK and SYGVNS. CDR3 size: 16 residues. The CDR3 region is CASSDPRTGSNYGYTF. For the CDR3, the DNA is TGTGCCAGCAGTGACCCTCGGACAGGATCAAACTATGGCTACACCTTC.

This clonotype has a count of ten or more. V is TRBV12-3 or TRBV12-4 and J is TRBJ1-1, with D perhaps matching TRBD1 (5 bases). V dropped 3 bases and J dropped 4 bases, with 9 bases sitting between them. This CDR3 has 13 residues. This chain's CDR3 is CASSLGHGTEAFF. The CDR3 DNA is TGTGCCAGCAGTTTGGGGCACGGCACTGAAGCTTTCTTT.

This clonotype was seen only a few times. The CDR3 spells CSARGEDSHEKLFF. The CDR3 DNA sequence: TGCAGTGCTAGAGGGGAGGACAGTCACGAAAAACTGTTTTTT. The V and J genes are TRBV20-1 and TRBJ1-4, with D possibly matching TRBD1 (6 bases). Germline values: CDR1 DFQATT, CDR2 SNEGSKA (reference sequence). CDR3 size: 14 residues. Trimming shortened V by 1 base and J by 8 bases, and 14 bases separated the two germline ends.

This sequence joins TRBV20-1 and TRBJ2-7; weak D call: TRBD1 (6 bases). The CDR3 is 14 amino acids. Germline loops: CDR1 DFQATT, CDR2 SNEGSKA (reference sequence). V was clipped by 0 bases and J by 4 bases, with 13 bases between them. CDR3 amino acids: CSAREGGSGYEQYF. The CDR3 nucleotides read TGCAGTGCTAGAGAAGGGGGTTCTGGGTACGAGCAGTACTTC.

This clonotype was recorded at least ten times. The genes are TRBV9 and TRBJ2-7; D call uncertain. Germline V gene data show CDR1 as SGDLS and CDR2 as YYNGEE. The CDR3 runs 14 residues. The ends were cut back, 7 bases at V and 0 bases at J, with 14 bases in the middle. CDR3 sequence: CASSPGAYSYEQYF. CDR3 coding DNA: TGTGCCAGCTCCCCTGGAGCCTACTCCTACGAGCAGTACTTC. Supplemented by reference TRBV9 and TRBJ2-7, the full variable domain reads DSGVTQTPKHLITATGQRVTLRCSPRSGDLSVYWYQQSLDQGLQFLIQYYNGEERAKGNILERFSAQQFPDLHSELNLSSLELGDSALYFCASSPGAYSYEQYFGPGTRLTVT.

This rearrangement joins TRBV7-9 to TRBJ2-7, with a tentative D call TRBD1 (6 bases). Trimming removed 9 bases at V and 0 bases at J, with 21 bases between. CDR3 length: 16 amino acids. CDR1 and CDR2 (germline): SEHNR, FQNEAQ (reference sequence). CDR3 region: CARKNSIGTYSYEQYF. CDR3 DNA sequence: TGTGCCAGGAAAAATTCAATCGGGACATACTCCTACGAGCAGTACTTC.

This clonotype was seen many times. The J gene is TRBJ1-1, the V gene TRBV6-5; tentative D call: TRBD1 (5 bases). The CDR3 extends over 13 amino acids. Trimming removed 6 bases at V and 3 bases at J, with 11 bases between. The germline gives CDR1 MNHEY, CDR2 SVGAGI. For the CDR3, the DNA is TGTGCCAGCAGCAGGAGAGGGGACACTGAAGCTTTCTTT. It is translated as CASSRRGDTEAFF.

This chain connects TRBV5-6 to TRBJ2-1; 7 nucleotides align to TRBD2. V was pared by 2 bases and J by 3 bases, with 8 bases of the junction left unmatched. The CDR3 consists of 16 residues. CDR1 is SGHDT and CDR2 is YYEEEE in the germline V gene. The CDR3 spells CASSLGAGVYYNEQFF. As DNA, the CDR3 is TGTGCCAGCAGCTTAGGGGCGGGAGTATACTACAATGAGCAGTTCTTC.

Only a few counts were recorded for this clonotype. The chain is built from TRBV6-1 and TRBJ2-1; D gene uncertain. Germline CDR1 is MNHNS and CDR2 is SASEGT. With 8 bases removed from V and 5 bases from J, the gap between germline ends came to 10 bases. The CDR3 covers 12 residues. CDR3 amino acids: CASARRDNEQFF. The DNA for the CDR3 is TGTGCCAGCGCCCGCAGAGACAATGAGCAGTTCTTC.

This clonotype was seen more than once but under ten times. The chain has TRBV5-4 and TRBJ1-2, with 7 bases that match TRBD1. The ends lost 4 bases at V and 6 bases at J; junction bases unmatched: 6. CDR3 length: 13 amino acids. Per the germline V gene, CDR1 is SGHNT and CDR2 is YYREEE (reference sequence). CDR3 amino acids: CASSTGVGDGYTF. The CDR3 DNA reads as TGTGCCAGCAGCACAGGGGTCGGCGATGGCTACACCTTC.

The chain links TRBV5-1 to TRBJ1-2, with D possibly TRBD1 on 5 matching bases. V lost 4 bases and J lost 6, with 16 bases in between. Per the germline V gene, CDR1 is SGHRS and CDR2 is YFSETQ. This CDR3 region has 14 residues. The CDR3 protein is CASSATPRGDGYTF. CDR3 DNA: TGCGCCAGCAGCGCTACGCCCCGGGGGGATGGCTACACCTTC.

This clonotype has just a few counts. V usage is TRBV7-2 and J usage is TRBJ2-7; 7 bases align to TRBD1. J was trimmed by 1 base and V by 5 bases; bases with no gene match: 8. The CDR3 loop spans 15 amino acids. Germline V gives CDR1 SGHTA, CDR2 FQGNSA. In DNA, the CDR3 is TGTGCCAGCAGCAACACCGGGACAGTTTCCTACGAGCAGTACTTC. It translates to CASSNTGTVSYEQYF. The full variable domain, in which reference TRBV7-2 and TRBJ2-7 provide the parts outside the CDR3, is GAGVSQSPSNKVTEKGKDVELRCDPISGHTALYWYRQSLGQGLEFLIYFQGNSAPDKSGLPSDRFSAERTGGSVSTLTIQRTQQEDSAVYLCASSNTGTVSYEQYFGPGTRLTVT.

This clonotype was found many times. This sequence joins TRBV12-3 or TRBV12-4 and TRBJ2-1; no clear D. The CDR3 contains 11 residues. The V end lost 8 bases, the J end lost 8 bases, and 10 bases lay between the germline ends. This CDR3 is CASSVIYEQFF. The DNA of the CDR3 is TGTGCCAGCTCCGTAATATATGAGCAGTTCTTC.

Remarks on this clonotype: A junction boundary mismatches the germline segment, possibly from a read error. The chain has TRBV12-3 or TRBV12-4 and TRBJ1-1; 8 positions match TRBD1. CDR3 length: 14 residues. The CDR3 coding sequence is TGTGGCAGCAGTCTGGGACAGGAGAACACTGAAGCTTTCTTT. Amino acids: CGSSLGQENTEAFF.

This clonotype was counted only a few times. The chain is built from TRBV20-1 and TRBJ2-1; possibly TRBD1 for D (6 bases). Germline V CDR1 and CDR2: DFQATT, SNEGSKA (reference sequence). With 4 bases removed from V and 4 bases from J, the gap between germline ends came to 14 bases. The CDR3 loop spans 14 amino acids. CDR3 sequence: CSATGERAYNEQFF. CDR3 coding DNA: TGCAGTGCTACAGGGGAGCGCGCATACAATGAGCAGTTCTTC.

V is TRBV29-1 and J is TRBJ2-7; D might be TRBD2 (5 bases). The CDR3 totals 19 residues. Germline CDR1 SQVTM, CDR2 ANQGSEA. V was pared by 6 bases and J by 4 bases, with 34 bases between. CDR3 sequence (DNA): TGCAGCGTGGATAAGGATGTGTACAAACAAGGACCGGGATTGTACGAGCAGTACTTC. Translated: CSVDKDVYKQGPGLYEQYF.

This clonotype was seen ten or more times. The V gene is TRBV20-1, the J gene TRBJ2-3; D unclear. V lost 5 bases to trimming and J lost 3 bases, with 9 bases between them. The germline CDR1 and CDR2 sequences are DFQATT and SNEGSKA (reference sequence). The CDR3 runs to 12 residues. The CDR3 reads CSAEKPTDTQYF. The CDR3 bases are TGCAGTGCTGAGAAACCGACAGATACGCAGTATTTT.

This chain links TRBV20-1 with TRBJ2-3; the D gene is possibly TRBD2 (6 bases). Germline V gene sequence: CDR1 DFQATT, CDR2 SNEGSKA (reference sequence). The CDR3 spans 13 residues. In nucleotides, the CDR3 is TGCAGCTACAAACCCGGGGGTACAGATACGCAGTATTTT. Translation gives CSYKPGGTDTQYF.

Many counts were recorded for this clonotype. The CDR3 DNA is TGTGCCAGCAGCTTGGCCGTCACCGGGGAGCTGTTTTTT. It translates to CASSLAVTGELFF. The chain links TRBV7-3 to TRBJ2-2; D is unresolved. V lost 3 bases and J 4 bases, leaving 6 bases between the germline ends. The CDR3 is made up of 13 amino acids. Per germline, CDR1 SGHTA and CDR2 FQGTGA.

This clonotype has just a few counts. The chain joins TRBV12-3 or TRBV12-4 to TRBJ2-1, with TRBD1 as a possible D gene (6 bases). CDR3 size: 15 residues. V was trimmed by 3 bases and J by 9 bases, leaving 18 bases between them. CDR3 protein: CASSLDSRGSSEQFF. CDR3 nucleotides: TGTGCCAGCAGTTTGGACAGCAGGGGATCCAGTGAGCAGTTCTTC.

This clonotype was detected many times. This chain links TRBV4-3 with TRBJ1-6; possible D gene TRBD1, 5 bases. Germline V gene data show CDR1 as LGHNA and CDR2 as YSLEER. V lost 0 bases and J lost 6, with 15 bases in between. The CDR3 is 17 amino acids. CDR3 residues: CASSQEGDGRANSPLHF. In DNA, the CDR3 is TGCGCCAGCAGCCAAGAGGGGGACGGTCGAGCTAATTCACCCCTCCACTTT.

In its sample, this clonotype was seen a few times. The junction shows a germline mismatch at one end, possibly a read error. The chain links TRBV5-1 to TRBJ2-2; 8 bases match TRBD1. Germline loops: CDR1 SGHRS, CDR2 YFSETQ. This CDR3 has 15 residues. CDR3 amino acids: CASSPGQENIGELFF. The CDR3 coding sequence is TGCGCCAGCAGCCCGGGACAGGAGAACATCGGGGAGCTGTTTTTT.

This clonotype came up many times. The rearrangement joins TRBV6-1 to TRBJ1-2; D not resolved. The V end was cut by 8 bases, the J end by 4 bases, with 20 bases between. CDR1 and CDR2 (germline): MNHNS, SASEGT. This CDR3 is 15 amino acids long. The CDR3 DNA sequence: TGTGCCAGCGATTCTGGTCAAACAGCACGCTATGGCTACACCTTC. This translates into CASDSGQTARYGYTF.

A few counts support this clonotype. The chain links TRBV7-9 to TRBJ2-1; TRBD1 aligns across 12 bases. The length of the CDR3 is 16 residues. Per the germline V gene, CDR1 is SEHNR and CDR2 is FQNEAQ (reference sequence). Trimming took 3 bases from V and 8 from J; bases not matched to a gene: 8. The CDR3 loop reads CASSFLGQGASDEQFF. The DNA of the CDR3 is TGTGCCAGCAGCTTTTTGGGACAGGGGGCCAGCGATGAGCAGTTCTTC.

The chain is built from TRBV7-2 and TRBJ2-1; D possibly corresponds to TRBD2 (6 bases). This CDR3 comprises 18 residues. V lost 1 base, J lost 0 bases, and 16 bases lay in between. Germline assignment: CDR1 SGHTA and CDR2 FQGNSA. CDR3 coding DNA: TGTGCCAGCAGCTTAGGTTTCGGGGGATCTAGCTCCTACAATGAGCAGTTCTTC. Translation gives CASSLGFGGSSSYNEQFF.

This clonotype was counted between two and nine times. The chain uses TRBV7-9 and TRBJ2-4; D is perhaps TRBD1 or TRBD2 (5 bases each). Germline lookup yields CDR1 SEHNR and CDR2 FQNEAQ (reference sequence). V was cut by 2 bases and J by 4 bases, with 12 bases left in between. The CDR3 has 15 residues. This chain's CDR3 is CASSLPGTLKNIQYF. CDR3 in DNA: TGTGCCAGCAGCTTACCAGGGACGCTTAAAAACATTCAGTACTTC.

In this sample, this clonotype turned up a few times. The chain carries TRBV27 and TRBJ2-7; 7 bases line up with TRBD1. The germline CDR1 and CDR2 sequences are MNHEY and SMNVEV (reference sequence). This CDR3 spans 13 amino acids. The V segment lost 7 bases and the J segment 3 bases; nucleotides outside the gene matches: 6. The CDR3 is CASTRQGGYEQYF. CDR3 sequence (DNA): TGTGCCAGCACTCGACAGGGCGGCTACGAGCAGTACTTC.